The present T cell receptor beta chain was sequenced within a study of blood T cell repertoires in COVID-19. Study-level information: Acute-phase and convalescent COVID-19 samples originated in the United States, Italy and Spain.

In the authors' methods: Estimated nucleated cell counts came from reference gene primer amplification. The repertoire was sequenced with immunoSEQ multiplex PCR; TCRdb's copy has only in-frame clones and lacks some. The V and J calls and the clone size are those of that table, but D and trimming were determined from the DNA. The sample carries about 69,000 clones, approximately 83% recorded once. The Seattle site enrolled patients during active infection and followed them longitudinally. V shed 4 bases, J shed 5 bases, and the junction held 5 bases outside the gene matches. CDR1 is SGHRS and CDR2 is YFSETQ in the germline V gene. CDR3 size: 13 residues. In this sample, this clone is medium-sized.

Material for sequencing was peripheral blood. This chain uses TRBV5-1 with TRBJ1-1; 7 bases line up with TRBD1. The clonotype originates from a man aged 35-49 years with COVID-19, enrolled during active disease. The CDR3 DNA follows: TGCGCCAGCAGCAAGGGGACAGTAACTGAAGCTTTCTTT. Protein: CASSKGTVTEAFF.